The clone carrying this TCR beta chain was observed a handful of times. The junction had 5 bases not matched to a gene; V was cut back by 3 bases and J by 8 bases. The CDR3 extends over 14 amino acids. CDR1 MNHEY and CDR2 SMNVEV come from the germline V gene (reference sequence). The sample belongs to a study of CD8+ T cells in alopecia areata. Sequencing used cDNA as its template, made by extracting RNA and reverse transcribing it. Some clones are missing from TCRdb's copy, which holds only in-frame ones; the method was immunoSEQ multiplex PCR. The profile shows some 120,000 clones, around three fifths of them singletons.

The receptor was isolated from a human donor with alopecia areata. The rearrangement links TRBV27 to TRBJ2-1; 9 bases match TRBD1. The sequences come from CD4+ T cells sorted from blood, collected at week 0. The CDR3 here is CASSFSTGGHEQFF. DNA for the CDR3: TGTGCCAGCAGTTTCTCGACAGGGGGGCATGAGCAGTTCTTC.